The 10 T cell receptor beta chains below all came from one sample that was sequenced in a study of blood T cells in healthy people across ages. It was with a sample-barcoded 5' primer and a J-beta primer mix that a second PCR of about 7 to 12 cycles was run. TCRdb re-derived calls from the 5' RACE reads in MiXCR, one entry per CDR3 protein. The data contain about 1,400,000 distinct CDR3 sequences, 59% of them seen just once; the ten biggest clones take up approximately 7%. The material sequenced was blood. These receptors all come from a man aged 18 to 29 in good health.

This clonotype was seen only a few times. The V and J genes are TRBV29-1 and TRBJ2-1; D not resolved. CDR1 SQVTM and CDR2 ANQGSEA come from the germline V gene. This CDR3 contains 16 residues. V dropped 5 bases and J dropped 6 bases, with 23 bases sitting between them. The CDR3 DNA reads TGCAGCGTTTCTCTTTCTCCCCCTCAGACCCGCAATGAGCAGTTCTTC. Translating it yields CSVSLSPPQTRNEQFF.

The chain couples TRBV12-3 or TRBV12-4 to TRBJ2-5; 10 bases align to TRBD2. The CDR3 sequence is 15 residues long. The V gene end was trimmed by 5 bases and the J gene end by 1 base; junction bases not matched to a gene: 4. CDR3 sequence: CASSASGGFQETQYF. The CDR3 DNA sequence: TGTGCCAGCAGTGCTAGCGGGGGATTCCAAGAGACCCAGTACTTC.

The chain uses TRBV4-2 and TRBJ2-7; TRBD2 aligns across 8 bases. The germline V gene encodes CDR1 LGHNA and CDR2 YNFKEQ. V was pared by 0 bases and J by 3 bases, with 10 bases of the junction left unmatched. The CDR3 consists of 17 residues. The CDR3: CASSQEDAAGVNYEQYF. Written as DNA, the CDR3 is TGTGCCAGCAGCCAAGAGGACGCAGCGGGGGTAAACTACGAGCAGTACTTC.

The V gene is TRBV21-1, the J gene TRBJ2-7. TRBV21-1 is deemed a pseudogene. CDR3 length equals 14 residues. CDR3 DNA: TGTGCCAGCAGACGGTTTCGGGGCCCCAACGAGCAGTACTTC. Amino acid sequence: CASRRFRGPNEQYF.

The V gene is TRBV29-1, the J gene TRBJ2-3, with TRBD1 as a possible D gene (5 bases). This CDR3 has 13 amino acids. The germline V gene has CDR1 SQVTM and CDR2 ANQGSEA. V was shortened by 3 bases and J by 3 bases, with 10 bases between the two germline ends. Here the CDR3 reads CSVDRQRTDTQYF. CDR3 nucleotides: TGCAGCGTTGATCGACAGAGAACAGATACGCAGTATTTT.

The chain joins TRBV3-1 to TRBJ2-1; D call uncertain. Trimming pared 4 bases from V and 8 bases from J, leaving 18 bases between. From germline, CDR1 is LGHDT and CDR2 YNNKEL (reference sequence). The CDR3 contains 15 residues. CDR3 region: CASSPLGQVGDEQFF. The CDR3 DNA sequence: TGTGCCAGCAGCCCCCTCGGGCAGGTGGGCGATGAGCAGTTCTTC.

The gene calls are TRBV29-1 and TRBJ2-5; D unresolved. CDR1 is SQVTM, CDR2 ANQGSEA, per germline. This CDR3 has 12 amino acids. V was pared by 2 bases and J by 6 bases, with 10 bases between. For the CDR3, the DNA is TGCAGCGTTGAAAAGGGTAGGAAGACCCAGTACTTC. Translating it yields CSVEKGRKTQYF.

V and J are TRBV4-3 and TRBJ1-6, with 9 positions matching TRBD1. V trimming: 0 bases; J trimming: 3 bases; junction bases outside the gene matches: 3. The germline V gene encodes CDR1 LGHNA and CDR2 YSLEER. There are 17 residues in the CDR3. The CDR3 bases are TGCGCCAGCAGCCAAGATCTGACAGGGGGCTATAATTCACCCCTCCACTTT. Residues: CASSQDLTGGYNSPLHF.

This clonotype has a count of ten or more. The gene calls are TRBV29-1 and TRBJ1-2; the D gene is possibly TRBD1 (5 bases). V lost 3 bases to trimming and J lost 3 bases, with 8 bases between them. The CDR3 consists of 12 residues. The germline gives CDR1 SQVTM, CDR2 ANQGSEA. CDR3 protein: CSVEGRDYGYTF. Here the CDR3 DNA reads TGCAGCGTTGAGGGCAGGGACTATGGCTACACCTTC. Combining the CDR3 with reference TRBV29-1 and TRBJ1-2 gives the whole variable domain SAVISQKPSRDICQRGTSLTIQCQVDSQVTMMFWYRQQPGQSLTLIATANQGSEATYESGFVIDKFPISRPNLTFSTLTVSNMSPEDSSIYLCSVEGRDYGYTFGSGTRLTVV.

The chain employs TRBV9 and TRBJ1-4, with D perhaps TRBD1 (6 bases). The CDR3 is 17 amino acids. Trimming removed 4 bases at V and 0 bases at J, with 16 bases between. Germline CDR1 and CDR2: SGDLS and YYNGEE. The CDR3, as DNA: TGTGCCAGCAGCCCCCGGGGAGGGGGGGCAACTAATGAAAAACTGTTTTTT. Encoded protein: CASSPRGGGATNEKLFF.